These 28 T cell receptor beta chains were all obtained from the same sample, sequenced in a study of Graves' ophthalmopathy and Graves' hyperthyroidism. The authors amplified TCR beta CDR3 regions from RNA transcripts. Following a first-round RT-PCR that used HTBI primers, a second-round multiplex PCR was carried out. TCRdb re-analysed the multiplex PCR reads in MiXCR, keeping a single row per CDR3 protein. The data contain about 390,000 distinct CDR3 sequences, roughly 17% of them singletons. The sequencing input was peripheral blood. These receptors all come from an adult woman with stable Graves' hyperthyroidism.

This clonotype has a count of ten or more. The chain has TRBV20-1 and TRBJ2-2; 13 positions match TRBD2. This CDR3 region has 15 residues. The V gene's germline CDR1 is DFQATT and CDR2 SNEGSKA (reference sequence). V shed 3 bases, J shed 5 bases, and the junction held 3 bases outside the gene matches. In nucleotides, the CDR3 is TGCAGTGCTAGTCGACTAGCGGGAGGTACCGGGGAGCTGTTTTTT. Residues: CSASRLAGGTGELFF.

Many counts were recorded for this clonotype. The chain combines TRBV4-1 with TRBJ2-7; D not certain. Germline V gives CDR1 MGHRA, CDR2 YSYEKL. The CDR3 runs 15 residues. Trimming removed 4 bases from V and 0 bases from J, with 13 bases in between. CDR3 nucleotides: TGCGCCAGCAGCCTTGCCCCTGGGTACTCCTACGAGCAGTACTTC. Protein: CASSLAPGYSYEQYF.

This clonotype was detected a few times. Possible read error: a much larger clone is one base away. The chain links TRBV7-8 to TRBJ1-1; D gene unclear. The CDR3 sequence is 13 residues long. Per the germline V gene, CDR1 is SGHVS and CDR2 is FQNEAQ. CDR3 nucleotide sequence: TGTGCCAGCAGCTTAATGTCGAACACTGAAGCTTCCTTT. Translated, it gives CASSLMSNTEASF.

This clonotype was recorded at least ten times. The limits of the CDR3 on the DNA are not certain, so only TCRdb's listed CDR3 is given. This chain joins TRBV7-8 and TRBJ1-1. Germline CDR1 reads SGHVS; CDR2 reads FQNEAQ. Including both end residues, the CDR3 is 18 amino acids long. The CDR3 sequence: CASSQWGLGAGPNGLSFF.

In this sample, this clonotype turned up many times. V gene TRBV5-1 combines with J gene TRBJ2-7, with 11 bases matching TRBD2. CDR1 is SGHRS and CDR2 is YFSETQ in the germline V gene. The CDR3 contains 17 residues. V shed 1 base and J 0 bases; nucleotides not matched to a gene: 6. CDR3 DNA sequence: TGCGCCAGCAGCTTGAAACTAGCGGGAGCGAGCTCCTACGAGCAGTACTTC. Residues: CASSLKLAGASSYEQYF.

The gene calls are TRBV6-2 or TRBV6-3 and TRBJ2-2; 7 nucleotides line up with TRBD1. CDR3 length equals 16 residues. Trimming took 5 bases from V and 3 from J; bases not matched to a gene: 9. Germline-derived CDR1 and CDR2 are MNHEY and SVGEGT. The CDR3 sequence: CASSPRTGYDTGELFF. The CDR3 coding sequence is TGTGCCAGCAGTCCCCGGACAGGTTACGACACCGGGGAGCTGTTTTTT.

This clonotype occurred many times. The chain carries TRBV6-2 or TRBV6-3 and TRBJ1-1, with D unclear. Germline values: CDR1 MNHEY, CDR2 SVGEGT. This CDR3 comprises 14 residues. Trimming removed 3 bases from V and 8 bases from J, with 16 bases in between. In nucleotides, the CDR3 is TGTGCCAGCAGTTATGTCCACGGGTCCCCCGAAGCTTTCTTT. It codes for CASSYVHGSPEAFF.

This clonotype was counted at least ten times. The limits of the CDR3 on the DNA are not certain, so only TCRdb's listed CDR3 is given. CDR3 sequence reads: CANSPLWGEGSYEQNF. The rearrangement uses TRBV28 and TRBJ2-7; the table's D call, TRBD2, was not checked against the DNA. The CDR3 has 16 residues if both end residues are counted. Per germline, CDR1 MDHEN and CDR2 SYDVKM.

Ten or more counts support this clonotype. The chain combines TRBV6-2 or TRBV6-3 with TRBJ1-5; 7 positions match TRBD1. This CDR3 is 18 amino acids long. The junction had 12 bases not matched to a gene; V was cut back by 4 bases and J by 0 bases. Germline V CDR1 and CDR2: MNHEY, SVGEGT. The CDR3 region is CASSSRPYRGTSNQPQHF. DNA for the CDR3: TGTGCCAGCAGTTCACGGCCCTACAGGGGAACTAGCAATCAGCCCCAGCATTTT.

The rearrangement links TRBV6-1 to TRBJ1-1; 10 positions match TRBD1. CDR3 length: 16 residues. The V gene's germline CDR1 is MNHNS and CDR2 SASEGT. The junction had 10 bases not matched to a gene; V was cut back by 4 bases and J by 5 bases. The CDR3 DNA reads TGTGCCAGCAGTGCCGGGACAGGGGTGTCTAGGACTGAAGCTTTCTTT. Its translation: CASSAGTGVSRTEAFF.

This clonotype was counted ten times or more. This chain connects TRBV11-2 to TRBJ1-2; 7 nucleotides align to TRBD1. This CDR3 has 16 amino acids. CDR1 and CDR2 (germline): SGHAT, FQNNGV. The J segment lost 3 bases and the V segment lost 0 bases, leaving 7 bases of the junction unmatched. This chain's CDR3 is CASSLEGGTVDYGYTF. CDR3 coding DNA: TGTGCCAGCAGCTTAGAGGGGGGGACAGTAGACTATGGCTACACCTTC.

The J gene is TRBJ1-1, the V gene TRBV12-3 or TRBV12-4, with D unresolved. This CDR3 has 14 amino acids. Trimming took off 2 bases at V and 0 bases at J, with 7 bases between the two ends. Written as DNA, the CDR3 is TGTGCCAGCAGTTTAACCCGGATGAACACTGAAGCTTTCTTT. Translated, it gives CASSLTRMNTEAFF.

J is TRBJ2-3 and V is TRBV6-5, with 9 positions matching TRBD2. The CDR3 length is 13 residues. Trimming removed 6 bases from V and 6 bases from J; junction bases left unmatched: 4. Germline CDR1 reads MNHEY; CDR2 reads SVGAGI. The CDR3 DNA sequence: TGTGCCAGCAGACTAGCGGGTTCTGATACGCAGTATTTT. Residues: CASRLAGSDTQYF.

Ten or more counts support this clonotype. CDR3 loop: CASSLYVDQPQHF. In DNA form, the CDR3 reads TGTGCCAGCAGCTTATACGTTGATCAGCCCCAGCATTTT. The genes are TRBV7-9 and TRBJ1-5; the D is unclear. The CDR3 totals 13 residues. V was cut by 2 bases and J by 5 bases, with 7 bases left in between. Germline CDR1 is SEHNR and CDR2 is FQNEAQ (reference sequence).

This clonotype was seen repeatedly, ten times or more. The V call is TRBV29-1, the J call TRBJ2-7, with D perhaps TRBD1 or TRBD2 (6 bases each). CDR1 is SQVTM and CDR2 is ANQGSEA in the germline V gene. V lost 5 bases and J 2 bases, leaving 13 bases between the germline ends. CDR3 size: 13 residues. The CDR3 DNA reads TGCAGCGTTAAGGGGGGCTACGCCTACGAGCAGTACTTC. It codes for CSVKGGYAYEQYF.

There are a few counts of this clonotype. V gene TRBV5-1 combines with J gene TRBJ2-2; D perhaps matches TRBD1 (6 bases). CDR1 and CDR2 (germline): SGHRS, YFSETQ. There are 16 residues in the CDR3. Between the trimmed V and J ends, which lost 0 bases and 2 bases, there was a span of 11 bases. The CDR3 is CASSLVTGTNTGELFF. Written as DNA, the CDR3 is TGCGCCAGCAGCTTGGTTACAGGGACCAACACCGGGGAGCTGTTTTTT.

This clonotype was seen at least ten times. V usage is TRBV2 and J usage is TRBJ2-7, with 13 nucleotides matching TRBD2. Looked up from germline, CDR1 is SNHLY and CDR2 is FYNNEI. The CDR3 runs to 17 residues. With V trimmed by 8 bases and J by 5 bases, 15 bases remained unmatched. This CDR3 is CASFGTSGTSFHDEQYF. In DNA form, the CDR3 reads TGTGCCAGCTTTGGGACTAGCGGGACCAGCTTCCATGACGAGCAGTACTTC.

This clonotype was recorded at least ten times. The V gene is TRBV6-2 or TRBV6-3, the J gene TRBJ1-1, with a tentative D call TRBD1 (6 bases). CDR1 and CDR2 from the germline V gene are MNHEY and SVGEGT. This CDR3 comprises 15 residues. The V and J ends lost 2 bases and 3 bases respectively, with 13 bases between them. The DNA for the CDR3 is TGTGCCAGCAGTTACATGGGGGCTCGGGACACTGAAGCTTTCTTT. Its translation: CASSYMGARDTEAFF.

The chain combines TRBV12-3 or TRBV12-4 with TRBJ2-5; D possibly matches TRBD1 or TRBD2 (5 bases each). The CDR3 has 16 residues. Trimming shortened V by 6 bases and J by 4 bases, and 21 bases separated the two germline ends. The CDR3: CASRIVGPRFGETQYF. The CDR3 coding sequence is TGTGCCAGCAGGATCGTGGGACCGAGATTCGGAGAGACCCAGTACTTC.

The gene calls are TRBV5-1 and TRBJ1-5, with 10 bases matching TRBD1. This CDR3 spans 16 amino acids. V was clipped by 3 bases and J by 7 bases; unmatched bases: 10. The germline V gene has CDR1 SGHRS and CDR2 YFSETQ. CDR3 coding DNA: TGCGCCAGCAGCTCTCCCTTGACAGGGGGCGAGCAGCCCCAGCATTTT. It specifies CASSSPLTGGEQPQHF.

This clonotype was recorded many times. This rearrangement joins TRBV10-3 to TRBJ1-5, with TRBD1 identical over 9 bases. Germline CDR1 reads ENHRY; CDR2 reads SYGVKD. The CDR3 spans 17 residues. V gave up 2 bases and J gave up 4 bases; unmatched junction bases: 9. CDR3 coding DNA: TGTGCCATCAGTGAGGGGCCTGGACAGGGGCTTAATCAGCCCCAGCATTTT. It translates to CAISEGPGQGLNQPQHF.

This clonotype was seen a handful of times. Sequence at one end of the junction differs from germline and may be a read error. The genes are TRBV20-1 and TRBJ1-6, with D possibly being TRBD1 (5 bases). The CDR3 length is 14 residues. The germline V gene encodes CDR1 DFQATT and CDR2 SNEGSKA (reference sequence). The CDR3 DNA reads as TGCAGTGCTAGAGCAGGGTCCCGTAATTCACACCTCCACTTT. Translation: CSARAGSRNSHLHF.

This clonotype was found a few times. The chain uses TRBV24-1 and TRBJ2-6; D remains unclear. In germline, CDR1 is KGHDR, CDR2 SFDVKD. Trimming took off 3 bases at V and 0 bases at J, with 11 bases between the two ends. The CDR3 consists of 17 residues. This chain's CDR3 is CATSDPRGSSGANVLTF. CDR3 nucleotide sequence: TGTGCCACCAGTGATCCCCGCGGTAGCTCTGGGGCCAACGTCCTGACTTTC.

There are many counts of this clonotype. The rearrangement joins TRBV12-5 to TRBJ2-7, with D tentatively TRBD1 (5 bases). This CDR3 spans 13 amino acids. Between the trimmed V and J ends, which lost 0 bases and 6 bases, there was a span of 9 bases. Germline values: CDR1 LGHNT, CDR2 FRNRAP. The CDR3 nucleotides are TGTGCTAGTGGTTTGGTACAAGGGGCCGAGCAGTACTTC. This gives the protein CASGLVQGAEQYF.

This clonotype was counted ten times or more. V is TRBV6-1 and J is TRBJ2-5; no definite D call. The CDR3 totals 13 residues. Trimming left V 2 bases short and J 5 bases short, with 9 bases between. Germline loops: CDR1 MNHNS, CDR2 SASEGT. The CDR3 nucleotides are TGTGCCAGCAGTGAAATGGTACCCGAGACCCAGTACTTC. The encoded protein is CASSEMVPETQYF.

This chain links TRBV12-3 or TRBV12-4 with TRBJ2-5; 9 bases are shared with TRBD1. The CDR3 length is 14 residues. V lost 6 bases to trimming and J lost 5 bases; unmatched junction nucleotides: 7. CDR3 in DNA: TGTGCCAGCAGCAAGGACAGGGGAAAGGAGACCCAGTACTTC. Translation: CASSKDRGKETQYF.

This chain links TRBV20-1 with TRBJ2-5; possibly TRBD2 for D (6 bases). Germline CDR1 is DFQATT and CDR2 is SNEGSKA (reference sequence). The length of the CDR3 is 15 residues. Trimming removed 3 bases at V and 1 base at J, with 15 bases between. CDR3 residues: CSASVGEEAQETQYF. CDR3 sequence (DNA): TGCAGTGCTAGCGTGGGGGAGGAGGCCCAAGAGACCCAGTACTTC.

This sequence joins TRBV11-2 and TRBJ2-1, with 10 bases matching TRBD1. With 1 base clipped from V and 5 bases from J, the junction kept 5 bases outside the gene matches. Germline CDR1 SGHAT, CDR2 FQNNGV. The CDR3 sequence is 16 residues long. CDR3 sequence reads: CASSLGTGGWDNEQFF. CDR3 DNA: TGTGCCAGCAGCTTAGGGACAGGGGGTTGGGACAATGAGCAGTTCTTC.